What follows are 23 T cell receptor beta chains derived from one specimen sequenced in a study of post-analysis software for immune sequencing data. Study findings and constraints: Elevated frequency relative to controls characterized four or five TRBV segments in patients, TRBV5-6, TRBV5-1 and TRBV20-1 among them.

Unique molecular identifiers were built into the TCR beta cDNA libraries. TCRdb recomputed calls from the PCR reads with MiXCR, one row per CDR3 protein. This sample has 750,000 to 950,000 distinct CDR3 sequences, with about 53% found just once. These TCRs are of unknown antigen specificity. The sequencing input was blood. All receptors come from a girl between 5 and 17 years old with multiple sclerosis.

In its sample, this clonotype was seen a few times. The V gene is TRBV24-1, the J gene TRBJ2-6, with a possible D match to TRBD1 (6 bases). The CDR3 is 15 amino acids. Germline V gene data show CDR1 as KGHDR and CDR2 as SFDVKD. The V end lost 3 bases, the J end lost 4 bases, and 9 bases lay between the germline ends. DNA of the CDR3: TGTGCCACCAGTGATCCAGGGGCCGGGGCCAACGTCCTGACTTTC. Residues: CATSDPGAGANVLTF.

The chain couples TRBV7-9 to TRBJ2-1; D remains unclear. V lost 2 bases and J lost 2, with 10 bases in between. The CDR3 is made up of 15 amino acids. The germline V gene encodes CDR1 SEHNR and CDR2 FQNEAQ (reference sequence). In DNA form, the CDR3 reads TGTGCCAGCAGCTTAAGGCAGGCAGCCTACAATGAGCAGTTCTTC. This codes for CASSLRQAAYNEQFF. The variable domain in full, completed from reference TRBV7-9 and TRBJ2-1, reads DTGVSQNPRHKITKRGQNVTFRCDPISEHNRLYWYRQTLGQGPEFLTYFQNEAQLEKSRLLSDRFSAERPKGSFSTLEIQRTEQGDSAMYLCASSLRQAAYNEQFFGPGTRLTVL.

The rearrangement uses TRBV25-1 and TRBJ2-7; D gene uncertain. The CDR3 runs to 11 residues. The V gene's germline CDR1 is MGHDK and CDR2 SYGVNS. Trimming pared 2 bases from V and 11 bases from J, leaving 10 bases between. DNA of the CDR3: TGTGCCAGCAGTGAAGGGTTTGGGAAGTACTTC. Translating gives CASSEGFGKYF.

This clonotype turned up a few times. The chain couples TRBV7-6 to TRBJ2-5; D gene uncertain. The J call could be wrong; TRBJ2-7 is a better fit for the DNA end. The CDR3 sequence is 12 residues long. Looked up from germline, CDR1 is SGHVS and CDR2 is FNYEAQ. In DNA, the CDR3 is TGTGCCAGCAGCTCTCAGGTGAACGAGCAGTACTTC. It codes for CASSSQVNEQYF.

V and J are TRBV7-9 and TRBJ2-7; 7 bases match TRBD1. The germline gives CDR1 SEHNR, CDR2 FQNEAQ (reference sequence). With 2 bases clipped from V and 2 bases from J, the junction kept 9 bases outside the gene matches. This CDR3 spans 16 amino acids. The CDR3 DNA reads TGTGCCAGCAGCTTATCCCCGGGACAGCCCGCCTACGAGCAGTACTTC. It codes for CASSLSPGQPAYEQYF.

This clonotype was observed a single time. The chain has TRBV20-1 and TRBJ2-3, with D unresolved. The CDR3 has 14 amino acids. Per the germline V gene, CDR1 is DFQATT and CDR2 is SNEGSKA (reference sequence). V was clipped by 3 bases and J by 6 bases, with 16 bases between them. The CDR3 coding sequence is TGCAGTGCTAGCTTAACTAAGCACCCGGATACGCAGTATTTT. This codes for CSASLTKHPDTQYF.

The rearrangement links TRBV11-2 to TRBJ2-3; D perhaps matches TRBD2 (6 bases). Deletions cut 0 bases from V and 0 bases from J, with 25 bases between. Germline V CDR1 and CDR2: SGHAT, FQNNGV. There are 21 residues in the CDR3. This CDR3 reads CASSLDLLPGLTLLSTDTQYF. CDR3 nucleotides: TGTGCCAGCAGCTTAGATCTCCTTCCCGGACTAACTCTCCTCAGCACAGATACGCAGTATTTT.

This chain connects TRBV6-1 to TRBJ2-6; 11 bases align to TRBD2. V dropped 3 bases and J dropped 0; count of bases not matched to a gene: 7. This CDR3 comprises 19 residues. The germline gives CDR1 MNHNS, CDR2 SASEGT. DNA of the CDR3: TGTGCCAGCAGTGAGGTGGGGACTAGCGGCCTCTCTGGGGCCAACGTCCTGACTTTC. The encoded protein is CASSEVGTSGLSGANVLTF.

The CDR3 is CASSPVAGGHNEQYF. The CDR3 DNA sequence: TGTGCCAGCAGCCCTGTAGCGGGAGGGCACAATGAGCAGTACTTC. This chain links TRBV7-2 with TRBJ2-5, with TRBD2 matching 11 bases. V shed 5 bases, J shed 11 bases, and the junction held 13 bases outside the gene matches. The length of the CDR3 is 15 residues. Germline CDR1 is SGHTA and CDR2 is FQGNSA. Variable domain in full (rest from reference TRBV7-2 and TRBJ2-5): GAGVSQSPSNKVTEKGKDVELRCDPISGHTALYWYRQSLGQGLEFLIYFQGNSAPDKSGLPSDRFSAERTGGSVSTLTIQRTQQEDSAVYLCASSPVAGGHNEQYFGPGTRLLVL.

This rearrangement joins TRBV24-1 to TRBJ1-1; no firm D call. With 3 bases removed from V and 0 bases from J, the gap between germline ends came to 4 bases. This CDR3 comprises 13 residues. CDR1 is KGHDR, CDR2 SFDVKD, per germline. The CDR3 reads CATSDEMNTEAFF. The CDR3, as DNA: TGTGCCACCAGTGATGAGATGAACACTGAAGCTTTCTTT.

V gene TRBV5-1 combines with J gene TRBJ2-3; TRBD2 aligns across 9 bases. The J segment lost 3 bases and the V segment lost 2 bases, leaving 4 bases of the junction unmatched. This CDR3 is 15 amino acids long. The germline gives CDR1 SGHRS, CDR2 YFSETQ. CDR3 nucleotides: TGCGCCAGCAGCTTCTCTAGCGGGGAAACAGATACGCAGTATTTT. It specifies CASSFSSGETDTQYF.

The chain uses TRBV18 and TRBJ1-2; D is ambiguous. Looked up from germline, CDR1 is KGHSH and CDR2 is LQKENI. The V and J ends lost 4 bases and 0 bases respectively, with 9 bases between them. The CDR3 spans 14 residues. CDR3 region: CASSRAEANYGYTF. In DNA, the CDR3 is TGTGCCAGCTCACGGGCAGAAGCTAACTATGGCTACACCTTC.

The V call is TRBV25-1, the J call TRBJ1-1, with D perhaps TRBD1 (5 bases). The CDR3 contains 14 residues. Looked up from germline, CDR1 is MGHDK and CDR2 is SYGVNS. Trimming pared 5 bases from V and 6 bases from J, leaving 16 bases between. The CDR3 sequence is CASSKTGARAEAFF. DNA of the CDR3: TGTGCCAGCAGTAAGACCGGGGCTCGGGCTGAAGCTTTCTTT.

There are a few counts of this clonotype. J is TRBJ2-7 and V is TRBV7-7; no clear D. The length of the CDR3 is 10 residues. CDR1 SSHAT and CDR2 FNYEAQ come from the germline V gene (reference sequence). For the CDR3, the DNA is TGTGCTGCCATCCCCTACGAGCAGTACTTC. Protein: CAAIPYEQYF.

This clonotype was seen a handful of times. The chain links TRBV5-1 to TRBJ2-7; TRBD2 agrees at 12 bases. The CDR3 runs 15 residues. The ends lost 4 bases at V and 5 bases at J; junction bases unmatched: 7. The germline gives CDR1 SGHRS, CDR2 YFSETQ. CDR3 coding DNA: TGCGCCAGCAGCCCCCGGACTAGCGGGATTAACGAGCAGTACTTC. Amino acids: CASSPRTSGINEQYF.

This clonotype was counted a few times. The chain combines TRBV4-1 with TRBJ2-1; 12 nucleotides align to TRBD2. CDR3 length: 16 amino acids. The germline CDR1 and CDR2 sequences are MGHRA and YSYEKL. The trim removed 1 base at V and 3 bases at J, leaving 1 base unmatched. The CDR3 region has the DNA TGCGCCAGCAGCCAAGGGACTAGCGGGGTCTACAATGAGCAGTTCTTC. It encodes CASSQGTSGVYNEQFF.

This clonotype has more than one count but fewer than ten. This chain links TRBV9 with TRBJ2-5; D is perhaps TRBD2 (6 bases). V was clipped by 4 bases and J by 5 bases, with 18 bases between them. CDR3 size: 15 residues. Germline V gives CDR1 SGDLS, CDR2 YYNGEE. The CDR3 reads CASSPGGGLVETQYF. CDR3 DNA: TGTGCCAGCAGCCCAGGTGGGGGGTTAGTGGAGACCCAGTACTTC.

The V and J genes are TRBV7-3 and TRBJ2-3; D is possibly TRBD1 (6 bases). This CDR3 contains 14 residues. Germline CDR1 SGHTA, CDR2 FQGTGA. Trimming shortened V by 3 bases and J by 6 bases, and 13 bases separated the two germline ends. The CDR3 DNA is TGTGCCAGCAGCTTGAGCCCAGGGGTGGATACGCAGTATTTT. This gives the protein CASSLSPGVDTQYF.

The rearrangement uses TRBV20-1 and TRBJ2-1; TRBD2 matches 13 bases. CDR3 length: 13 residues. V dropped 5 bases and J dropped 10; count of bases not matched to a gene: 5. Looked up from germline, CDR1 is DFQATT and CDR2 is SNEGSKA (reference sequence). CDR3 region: CSARTSGSAEQFF. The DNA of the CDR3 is TGCAGTGCTCGGACTAGCGGGAGTGCAGAGCAGTTCTTC.

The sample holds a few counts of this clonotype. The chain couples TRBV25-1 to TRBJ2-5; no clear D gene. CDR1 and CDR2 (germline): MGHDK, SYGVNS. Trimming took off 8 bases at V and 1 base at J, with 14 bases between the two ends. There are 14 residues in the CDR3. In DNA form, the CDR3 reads TGTGCCAGCGGGATTTCTTGGGGCCAAGAGACCCAGTACTTC. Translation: CASGISWGQETQYF.

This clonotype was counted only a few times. CDR3 sequence: CASSTDRGTNEQYF. DNA of the CDR3: TGCGCCAGCAGCACGGACAGGGGGACTAACGAGCAGTACTTC. The V call is TRBV5-1, the J call TRBJ2-7; 10 bases are shared with TRBD1. CDR3 size: 14 residues. After removal of 4 bases from V and 5 bases from J, the junction contained 6 bases not matched to a gene. Germline V lookup: CDR1 SGHRS, CDR2 YFSETQ.

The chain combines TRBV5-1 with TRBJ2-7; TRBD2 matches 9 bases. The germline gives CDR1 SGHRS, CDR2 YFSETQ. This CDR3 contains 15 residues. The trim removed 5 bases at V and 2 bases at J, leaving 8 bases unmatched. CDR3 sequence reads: CASSPATSGPYEQYF. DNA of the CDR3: TGCGCCAGCAGTCCGGCCACTAGCGGGCCCTACGAGCAGTACTTC.

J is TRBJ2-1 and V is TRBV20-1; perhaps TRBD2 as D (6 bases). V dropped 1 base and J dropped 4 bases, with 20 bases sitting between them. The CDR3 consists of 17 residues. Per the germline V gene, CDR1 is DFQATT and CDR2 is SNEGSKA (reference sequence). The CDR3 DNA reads TGCAGTGCTAGAGGACACGGGGAGGCGGAGTATTACAATGAGCAGTTCTTC. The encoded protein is CSARGHGEAEYYNEQFF.